The rows below give T cell receptor beta chains drawn from one sample of a study of blood T cell repertoires in COVID-19. Measured with immunoSEQ multiplex PCR; TCRdb has only the in-frame clones, and not every one. The sample contains approximately 300,000 clones, 80% to 85% of which appear only once. Sequencing was carried out using peripheral blood. These receptors were taken from a person aged 70 to 85 with COVID-19, enrolled during active disease. Both conserved end residues are part of each CDR3. The order of the fields is J gene, V gene, clone size, D gene, CDR3 DNA, CDR3 protein. A D gene is named only where the DNA matches it firmly. Clone size is stated in some rows and not others, as once, few, many or a class when expanded.

j_call: TRBJ2-2
v_call: TRBV6-1
clone_size: -
d_call: TRBD1
cdr3_nt: TGTGCCAGCAGTGACCCGACACAGGGGGCGGGTACCGGGGAGCTGTTTTTT
cdr3_aa: CASSDPTQGAGTGELFF

j_call: TRBJ1-5
v_call: TRBV28
clone_size: -
d_call: -
cdr3_nt: TGTGCCAGCAGTCCGGGGGAAGGGGAGAGAAATCAGCCCCAGCATTTT
cdr3_aa: CASSPGEGERNQPQHF

j_call: TRBJ2-3
v_call: TRBV5-1
clone_size: -
d_call: -
cdr3_nt: TGCGCCAGCAGCTACAGCGGGCGCACAGATACGCAGTATTTT
cdr3_aa: CASSYSGRTDTQYF

j_call: TRBJ1-3
v_call: TRBV4-3
clone_size: -
d_call: TRBD1
cdr3_nt: TGCGCCAGCAGCCAAGTGACAGGGGGTGAATACACCATATATTTT
cdr3_aa: CASSQVTGGEYTIYF

j_call: TRBJ2-3
v_call: TRBV7-9
clone_size: -
d_call: TRBD2
cdr3_nt: TGTGCCAGCAGCCGAACTAGCGGATCCACAGATACGCAGTATTTT
cdr3_aa: CASSRTSGSTDTQYF

j_call: TRBJ1-4
v_call: TRBV29-1
clone_size: -
d_call: -
cdr3_nt: TGCAGCGTTGAAGATCAATCCAGGGGAGGGGAAAAACTGTTTTTT
cdr3_aa: CSVEDQSRGGEKLFF

j_call: TRBJ2-2
v_call: TRBV7-9
clone_size: -
d_call: TRBD1
cdr3_nt: TGTGCCAGCAGCTGGACAGGGAGGATCACCGGGGAGCTGTTTTTT
cdr3_aa: CASSWTGRITGELFF

j_call: TRBJ2-1
v_call: TRBV28
clone_size: -
d_call: TRBD1
cdr3_nt: TGTGCCAGCAGACCCTCCGCCGGACAGGGATCCTACAATGAGCAGTTCTTC
cdr3_aa: CASRPSAGQGSYNEQFF

j_call: TRBJ1-1
v_call: TRBV11-2
clone_size: -
d_call: -
cdr3_nt: TGTGCCAGCAGCTTAGGTCCAAAGAACACTGAAGCTTTCTTT
cdr3_aa: CASSLGPKNTEAFF

j_call: TRBJ2-2
v_call: TRBV7-2
clone_size: once
d_call: TRBD2
cdr3_nt: TGTGCCAGCAGCTTAGGACTAGCGGGAGGAAAACTGAACACCGGGGAGCTGTTTTTT
cdr3_aa: CASSLGLAGGKLNTGELFF

j_call: TRBJ2-7
v_call: TRBV10-3
clone_size: -
d_call: -
cdr3_nt: TGTGCCATCATGCGCCCCTCCGGGTACGAGCAGTACTTC
cdr3_aa: CAIMRPSGYEQYF

j_call: TRBJ2-1
v_call: TRBV19
clone_size: few
d_call: -
cdr3_nt: TGTGCCAGTAGTATTGGACGGGGAAATGAGCAGTTCTTC
cdr3_aa: CASSIGRGNEQFF

j_call: TRBJ1-4
v_call: TRBV15
clone_size: -
d_call: -
cdr3_nt: TGTGCCACCAGCAGAGATCTAAATGAAAAACTGTTTTTT
cdr3_aa: CATSRDLNEKLFF

j_call: TRBJ1-5
v_call: TRBV4-1
clone_size: -
d_call: -
cdr3_nt: TGCGCCAGCAGCCAAGACTTAACAGTTAATCAGCCCCAGCATTTT
cdr3_aa: CASSQDLTVNQPQHF

j_call: TRBJ1-1
v_call: TRBV9
clone_size: -
d_call: -
cdr3_nt: TGTGCCAGCAGCGTTGGGCAGGGGTCCTCCCGGAACACTGAAGCTTTCTTT
cdr3_aa: CASSVGQGSSRNTEAFF

j_call: TRBJ2-1
v_call: TRBV15
clone_size: -
d_call: TRBD1
cdr3_nt: TGTGCCACCAGCAGAGGAGTAAGTCAGGGGGTCTTC
cdr3_aa: CATSRGVSQGVF

j_call: TRBJ1-1
v_call: TRBV25-1
clone_size: many
d_call: -
cdr3_nt: TGTGCCAGCAGATTCGGGAGCCCGAACACTGAAGCTTTCTTT
cdr3_aa: CASRFGSPNTEAFF

j_call: TRBJ2-5
v_call: TRBV7-2
clone_size: once
d_call: TRBD1
cdr3_nt: TGTGCCAGCAGTCTCCGTCCCAGGGGACAGGAGACCCAGTACTTC
cdr3_aa: CASSLRPRGQETQYF

j_call: TRBJ2-5
v_call: TRBV7-9
clone_size: -
d_call: -
cdr3_nt: TGTGCCAGCAGCTTAGTACAAGAGACCCAGTACTTC
cdr3_aa: CASSLVQETQYF

j_call: TRBJ1-2
v_call: TRBV4-2
clone_size: -
d_call: -
cdr3_nt: TGTGCCAGCAGCCAGCGGGACTCTGCGGCTGGCTACACCTTC
cdr3_aa: CASSQRDSAAGYTF

j_call: TRBJ2-7
v_call: TRBV29-1
clone_size: -
d_call: -
cdr3_nt: TGCAGCGTTGAGAGAGGCGGACTCTTTAGCGAGCAGTACTTC
cdr3_aa: CSVERGGLFSEQYF

j_call: TRBJ1-1
v_call: TRBV19
clone_size: -
d_call: -
cdr3_nt: TGTGCCAGTAGTATAGGTCAGTTGAACACTGAAGCTTTCTTT
cdr3_aa: CASSIGQLNTEAFF

j_call: TRBJ1-6
v_call: TRBV28
clone_size: -
d_call: TRBD1
cdr3_nt: TGTGCCAGCAGTTATCCAGGGGGTGGCCCCCTCCACTTT
cdr3_aa: CASSYPGGGPLHF

j_call: TRBJ2-6
v_call: TRBV27
clone_size: -
d_call: -
cdr3_nt: TGTGCCAGCAGTTTCCTTGTACTTCCTGCTGGGGCCAACGTCCCGACTTTC
cdr3_aa: CASSFLVLPAGANVPTF

j_call: TRBJ2-7
v_call: TRBV24-1
clone_size: -
d_call: -
cdr3_nt: TGTGCCACCAGTGACTCCGGACAGATCGAGCAGTACTTC
cdr3_aa: CATSDSGQIEQYF

j_call: TRBJ1-2
v_call: TRBV7-2
clone_size: -
d_call: TRBD1
cdr3_nt: TGTGCCAGCAGCTTCGGGACAGGGGGCTTCGGCTACACCTTC
cdr3_aa: CASSFGTGGFGYTF

j_call: TRBJ2-2
v_call: TRBV6-6
clone_size: -
d_call: -
cdr3_nt: TGTGCCAGCAGTTATTCGACTAGTGGTACCGGGGAGCTGTTTTTT
cdr3_aa: CASSYSTSGTGELFF

j_call: TRBJ2-3
v_call: TRBV19
clone_size: -
d_call: TRBD2
cdr3_nt: TGTGCCAGTATCGCTAGCGGGAGGTTGGCAGATACGCAGTATTTT
cdr3_aa: CASIASGRLADTQYF

j_call: TRBJ2-1
v_call: TRBV7-2
clone_size: -
d_call: TRBD2
cdr3_nt: TGTGCCAGCAGCTTAACCGTAGCGGGAGATCTAAGTGAGCAGTTCTTC
cdr3_aa: CASSLTVAGDLSEQFF

j_call: TRBJ1-3
v_call: TRBV2
clone_size: -
d_call: -
cdr3_nt: TGTGCCAGCAGCGAAACTACACCGGCCTCTGGAAACACCATATATTTT
cdr3_aa: CASSETTPASGNTIYF

j_call: TRBJ2-5
v_call: TRBV7-6
clone_size: -
d_call: TRBD2
cdr3_nt: TGTGCCAGCAGCTCACCTAGCGGGGGCACCCAAGAGACCCAGTACTTC
cdr3_aa: CASSSPSGGTQETQYF

j_call: TRBJ1-5
v_call: TRBV23-1
clone_size: once
d_call: TRBD1
cdr3_nt: TGCGCCACCCTGATTTGGGACAGCCAATTCTATAGCAATCAGCCCCAGCATTTT
cdr3_aa: CATLIWDSQFYSNQPQHF

j_call: TRBJ2-3
v_call: TRBV15
clone_size: -
d_call: -
cdr3_nt: TGTGCCACCAGCAGAGGTCCTCCTGGTCCACACGATACGCAGTATTTT
cdr3_aa: CATSRGPPGPHDTQYF

j_call: TRBJ2-7
v_call: TRBV7-6
clone_size: -
d_call: -
cdr3_nt: TGTGCCAGCAGCTCGTTTACTGGGGGCGCCTACGAGCAGTACTTC
cdr3_aa: CASSSFTGGAYEQYF

j_call: TRBJ2-1
v_call: TRBV11-2
clone_size: -
d_call: -
cdr3_nt: TGTGCCAGCAGCTTAAGAGCGGGCTCCTACAATGAGCAGTTCTTC
cdr3_aa: CASSLRAGSYNEQFF

j_call: TRBJ1-5
v_call: TRBV2
clone_size: -
d_call: TRBD1
cdr3_nt: TGTGCCAGCAGTTGGACAGGGGGCCGGCAGCCCCAGCATTTT
cdr3_aa: CASSWTGGRQPQHF

j_call: TRBJ2-7
v_call: TRBV7-2
clone_size: -
d_call: -
cdr3_nt: TGTGCCAGCAGCCCCAGGCAGGGATCCTACGAGCAGTACTTC
cdr3_aa: CASSPRQGSYEQYF

j_call: TRBJ2-6
v_call: TRBV30
clone_size: -
d_call: -
cdr3_nt: TGTGCCTGGAGTGTACAGGTTCCTGGGGCCAACGTCCTGACTTTC
cdr3_aa: CAWSVQVPGANVLTF

j_call: TRBJ2-1
v_call: TRBV12-3/TRBV12-4
clone_size: -
d_call: -
cdr3_nt: TGTGCCAGCAGTTTAAGAACAGGGCAGTTCTTC
cdr3_aa: CASSLRTGQFF

j_call: TRBJ1-2
v_call: TRBV3-1/TRBV3-2
clone_size: -
d_call: TRBD1
cdr3_nt: TGTGCCAGCAGCCTCGGGACAGGGGGTGGCTACACCTTC
cdr3_aa: CASSLGTGGGYTF

j_call: TRBJ2-1
v_call: TRBV7-3
clone_size: -
d_call: -
cdr3_nt: TGTGCCAGCAGCTTCACACAGTACAATGAGCAGTTCTTC
cdr3_aa: CASSFTQYNEQFF

j_call: TRBJ2-3
v_call: TRBV6-6
clone_size: few
d_call: -
cdr3_nt: TGTGCCAGCAAAGGCGGAGCTAGCACAGATACGCAGTATTTT
cdr3_aa: CASKGGASTDTQYF